This TCR beta chain was retrieved from a study of blood T cell repertoires in COVID-19. Study-level background: PBMCs, B-cell-depleted T cells, or T cells were the source of the cDNA or gDNA that made up the material.

There are 18 residues in the CDR3. Trimming at V came to 0 bases and at J to 5 bases, leaving 17 bases not matched to a gene. CDR1 is SQVTM and CDR2 is ANQGSEA in the germline V gene. Authors' methods: Nucleated cell number was recorded as an estimate derived from reference gene primer amplification. TCRdb's table, derived via immunoSEQ multiplex PCR, lists solely in-frame clones and lacks some. Clone size and V and J calls were adopted from that table, with D and trimming inferred from the DNA. The profile shows around 58,000 clones, over 75% of them singletons. This clonotype was obtained from a human donor in a cohort sampled during active COVID-19. The rearrangement uses TRBV29-1 and TRBJ2-3, with 7 bases that match TRBD2. The source material was peripheral blood. CDR3 region: CSVEEGRGRGRAKDTQYF. In nucleotides, the CDR3 is TGCAGCGTTGAAGAGGGAAGAGGTCGTGGGAGGGCGAAAGATACGCAGTATTTT.